The present TCR beta chain was sequenced within a study of early T cells in non-severe SARS-CoV-2 infection. In the study overall: With bulk RNA from unsorted whole blood as input, sequencing yielded unpaired chains. Overall study findings and caveats: VDJdb matching favored anti-spike CD8 responses, missing private and CD4 specificities.

CDR3 length: 12 residues. The V end lost 6 bases, the J end lost 8 bases, and 11 bases lay between the germline ends. CDR1 is MNHNS, CDR2 SASEGT, per germline. Individually, cDNA molecules had unique molecular identifiers attached to them. MiXCR, applied by TCRdb to the 5' RACE reads, yields one record per CDR3 protein. The table includes fewer than 110,000 distinct CDR3 sequences, around 10% detected once. This clonotype has a handful of counts. Its antigen is as yet unknown. The chain combines TRBV6-1 with TRBJ2-1; maybe TRBD2 (5 bases). The TCR comes from an adult who was a healthcare worker with PCR-confirmed SARS-CoV-2 infection or an uninfected control (not recorded which). Sequenced: whole blood. The CDR3 coding sequence is TGTGCCAGCAGGAAGGACTCCCATGAGCAGTTCTTC. It codes for CASRKDSHEQFF.